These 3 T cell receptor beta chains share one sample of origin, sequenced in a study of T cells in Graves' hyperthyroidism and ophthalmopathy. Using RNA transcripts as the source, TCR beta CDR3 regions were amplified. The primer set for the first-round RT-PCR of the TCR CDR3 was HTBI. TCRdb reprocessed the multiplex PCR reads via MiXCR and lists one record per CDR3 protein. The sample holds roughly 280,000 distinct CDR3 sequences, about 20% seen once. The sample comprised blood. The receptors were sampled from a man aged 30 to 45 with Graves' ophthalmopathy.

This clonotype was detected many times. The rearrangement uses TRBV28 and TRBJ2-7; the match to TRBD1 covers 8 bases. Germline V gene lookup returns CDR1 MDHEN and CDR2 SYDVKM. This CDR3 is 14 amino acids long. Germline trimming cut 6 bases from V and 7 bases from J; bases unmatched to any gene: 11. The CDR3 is CASRAMQGAREQYF. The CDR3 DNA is TGTGCCAGCAGGGCGATGCAGGGGGCGCGTGAGCAGTACTTC.

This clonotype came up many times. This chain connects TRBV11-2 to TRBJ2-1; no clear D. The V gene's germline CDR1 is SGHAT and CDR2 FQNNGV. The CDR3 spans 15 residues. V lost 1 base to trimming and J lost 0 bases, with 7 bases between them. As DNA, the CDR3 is TGTGCCAGCAGCTTAGGTGAAACCTCCTACAATGAGCAGTTCTTC. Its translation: CASSLGETSYNEQFF.

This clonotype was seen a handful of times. CDR3 sequence: CASRTGGGPLHF. The CDR3 nucleotides read TGTGCCAGCAGAACAGGGGGCGGACCCCTCCACTTT. The V gene is TRBV28, the J gene TRBJ1-6, with 9 bases that match TRBD1. Unmatched junction bases numbered 3, after V lost 6 bases and J lost 12 bases. CDR1 MDHEN and CDR2 SYDVKM come from the germline V gene. The CDR3 length is 12 residues.